The next 13 T cell receptor beta chains were all read from a single sample in a study of response to subunit inactivated influenza vaccine. Using its own MiXCR run on the RT-PCR reads, TCRdb lists one record per CDR3 protein. The sample includes 650,000 to 800,000 distinct CDR3 sequences, approximately 15% of them seen just once. The specimen comprised PBMCs from blood, sampled around 15 days before vaccination. All receptors derive from a man in his fifties who received an inactivated influenza vaccine.

This rearrangement joins TRBV5-1 to TRBJ1-4; 11 bases match TRBD1. The germline V gene encodes CDR1 SGHRS and CDR2 YFSETQ. CDR3 size: 15 residues. J was trimmed by 5 bases and V by 4 bases; bases with no gene match: 4. CDR3 loop: CASSGGQGGNEKLFF. The CDR3 DNA follows: TGCGCCAGCAGCGGGGGACAGGGGGGCAATGAAAAACTGTTTTTT.

V is TRBV20-1 and J is TRBJ1-6, with a possible D match to TRBD1 (5 bases). The CDR3 has 14 amino acids. Trimming removed 2 bases at V and 5 bases at J, with 10 bases between. Germline loops: CDR1 DFQATT, CDR2 SNEGSKA (reference sequence). Written as DNA, the CDR3 is TGCAGTGCTAGAAGTGACAGAAATAATTCACCCCTCCACTTT. This encodes CSARSDRNNSPLHF.

V is TRBV24-1 and J is TRBJ2-1; 8 bases map to TRBD2. Germline V gene sequence: CDR1 KGHDR, CDR2 SFDVKD. This CDR3 is built from 16 residues. The ends lost 3 bases at V and 6 bases at J; junction bases unmatched: 9. CDR3 region: CATSDPNGLAGNEQFF. In DNA form, the CDR3 reads TGTGCCACCAGTGATCCAAACGGACTAGCAGGCAATGAGCAGTTCTTC.

This clonotype has ten or more counts. The chain combines TRBV16 with TRBJ1-5, with a weak D call TRBD1 (5 bases). This CDR3 comprises 14 residues. V lost 0 bases to trimming and J lost 6 bases, with 9 bases between them. Germline V CDR1 and CDR2: KGHSY, FQNENV. The CDR3 region is CASSQSRGSQPQHF. DNA of the CDR3: TGTGCCAGCAGCCAATCAAGGGGAAGTCAGCCCCAGCATTTT. The full variable domain, its missing parts supplied by reference TRBV16 and TRBJ1-5, is GEEVAQTPKHLVRGEGQKAKLYCAPIKGHSYVFWYQQVLKNEFKFLISFQNENVFDETGMPKERFSAKCLPNSPCSLEIQATKLEDSAVYFCASSQSRGSQPQHFGDGTRLSIL.

This clonotype occurred a few times. The genes are TRBV6-5 and TRBJ2-1, with D perhaps TRBD1 (5 bases). Germline V gene lookup returns CDR1 MNHEY and CDR2 SVGAGI. The length of the CDR3 is 14 residues. V gave up 4 bases and J gave up 6 bases, with 13 bases separating them. CDR3 nucleotide sequence: TGTGCCAGCAGTTTCCTCAGGGTAGGCAATGAGCAGTTCTTC. Translating it yields CASSFLRVGNEQFF.

This chain connects TRBV18 to TRBJ1-2; 8 bases are shared with TRBD1. Germline assignment: CDR1 KGHSH and CDR2 LQKENI. The J segment lost 8 bases and the V segment lost 0 bases, leaving 11 bases of the junction unmatched. This CDR3 has 16 residues. The CDR3 nucleotides read TGTGCCAGCTCACCACCGCTAACAGGGGGTGTCTACGGCTACACCTTC. Translating it yields CASSPPLTGGVYGYTF.

This clonotype was counted at least ten times. The chain recombines TRBV2 with TRBJ1-2, with 10 bases fitting TRBD1. CDR3 length: 16 residues. After removal of 10 bases from V and 6 bases from J, the junction contained 17 bases not matched to a gene. The germline gives CDR1 SNHLY, CDR2 FYNNEI. The CDR3 DNA sequence: TGTGCCACCATGGGATCCCGGGACAGGGGTTTGCATGGCTACACCTTC. Amino acid sequence: CATMGSRDRGLHGYTF.

The CDR3 region has the DNA TGTGCCAGCAGCGCTCACAGGGGTGAGACCCAGTACTTC. Translated, it gives CASSAHRGETQYF. The V call is TRBV11-2, the J call TRBJ2-5, with 7 bases lining up with TRBD1. The length of the CDR3 is 13 residues. Germline CDR1 SGHAT, CDR2 FQNNGV. V lost 5 bases, J lost 5 bases, and 5 bases stayed unmatched. Full variable domain (remainder filled in from reference TRBV11-2 and TRBJ2-5): EAGVAQSPRYKIIEKRQSVAFWCNPISGHATLYWYQQILGQGPKLLIQFQNNGVVDDSQLPKDRFSAERLKGVDSTLKIQPAKLEDSAVYLCASSAHRGETQYFGPGTRLLVL.

The gene calls are TRBV6-1 and TRBJ1-1, with 7 bases that match TRBD1. The CDR3 covers 14 residues. Germline V gives CDR1 MNHNS, CDR2 SASEGT. Trimming removed 8 bases from V and 4 bases from J; junction bases left unmatched: 10. CDR3 in DNA: TGTGCCAGCTACGAGGGGGCTGGGTTCACTGAAGCTTTCTTT. Amino acid sequence: CASYEGAGFTEAFF.

This clonotype appeared many times. This chain connects TRBV6-1 to TRBJ2-3; possibly TRBD1 for D (6 bases). Germline values: CDR1 MNHNS, CDR2 SASEGT. The CDR3 length is 15 residues. Trimming removed 6 bases at V and 9 bases at J, with 22 bases between. CDR3 sequence reads: CASRPRTAAVDTQYF. CDR3 sequence (DNA): TGTGCCAGCAGGCCGCGGACAGCGGCGGTAGACACGCAGTATTTT.

This clonotype was recorded at least ten times. This chain joins TRBV12-3 or TRBV12-4 and TRBJ1-1; D is undetermined. The CDR3 is 13 residues long. V was clipped by 3 bases and J by 7 bases, with 12 bases between them. The CDR3 region is CASSFGWSGEAFF. CDR3 sequence (DNA): TGTGCCAGCAGTTTTGGTTGGTCCGGTGAAGCTTTCTTT.

CDR3 nucleotide sequence: TGTGCCAGCAGTTCCTCTCTAGCGGGGGGCCTCTACGAGCAGTACTTC. It specifies CASSSSLAGGLYEQYF. This chain joins TRBV27 and TRBJ2-7; 11 nucleotides line up with TRBD2. CDR1 MNHEY and CDR2 SMNVEV come from the germline V gene (reference sequence). The CDR3 is 16 amino acids. V lost 4 bases, J lost 3 bases, and 8 bases stayed unmatched.

A few counts support this clonotype. This chain uses TRBV28 with TRBJ2-5; 9 bases fit TRBD2. The ends lost 5 bases at V and 5 bases at J; junction bases unmatched: 6. This CDR3 comprises 14 residues. Germline CDR1 MDHEN, CDR2 SYDVKM. CDR3: CASSVAGDRETQYF. The CDR3 DNA sequence: TGTGCCAGCAGTGTAGCGGGGGACCGGGAGACCCAGTACTTC.